The 26 T cell receptor beta chains given below trace back to one sample, sequenced in a study of blood T cell repertoires in COVID-19. Profiling relied on immunoSEQ multiplex PCR, and the TCRdb table lists in-frame clones only, not all of them. The table includes over 250,000 clones, roughly 88% detected once. Sequenced: peripheral blood. The origin of the receptors is a woman in her 70s with acute or convalescent COVID-19.

This chain joins TRBV14 and TRBJ2-4; maybe TRBD1 (5 bases). This CDR3 is 13 amino acids long. The V and J ends lost 5 bases and 4 bases respectively, with 9 bases between them. Germline V gene sequence: CDR1 SGHDN, CDR2 FVKESK. CDR3 loop: CASSGRQKNIQYF. The CDR3 DNA sequence: TGTGCCAGCAGCGGACGACAGAAAAACATTCAGTACTTC.

The V call is TRBV6-5, the J call TRBJ1-1, with 11 bases fitting TRBD1. Germline V CDR1 and CDR2: MNHEY, SVGAGI. V lost 2 bases to trimming and J lost 0 bases; unmatched junction nucleotides: 2. The CDR3 loop spans 16 amino acids. CDR3 protein: CASSYGTGGMNTEAFF. As DNA, the CDR3 is TGTGCCAGCAGTTACGGGACAGGGGGGATGAACACTGAAGCTTTCTTT.

This rearrangement joins TRBV5-5 to TRBJ1-4; 10 nucleotides align to TRBD1. Looked up from germline, CDR1 is SGHKS and CDR2 is YYEKEE (reference sequence). This CDR3 is 16 amino acids long. Trimming removed 4 bases from V and 7 bases from J; junction bases left unmatched: 10. The CDR3 here is CASSQIPGTGAEKLFF. The CDR3 nucleotides read TGTGCCAGCAGCCAAATCCCTGGGACAGGGGCTGAAAAACTGTTTTTT.

The CDR3 DNA is TGTGCCAGAAGCCCGGACAGGTTCCAAGAGACCCAGTACTTC. Protein: CARSPDRFQETQYF. The V gene is TRBV5-3, the J gene TRBJ2-5; 7 bases are a match to TRBD1. TRBV5-3 is flagged as an ORF with uncertain function. CDR3 length equals 14 residues. J was trimmed by 1 base and V by 4 bases; bases with no gene match: 4.

V gene TRBV25-1 combines with J gene TRBJ1-1; no firm D call. The V gene lost 6 bases and the J gene lost 3 bases, with 11 bases spanning the gap. This CDR3 is 13 amino acids long. Germline CDR1 and CDR2: MGHDK and SYGVNS. The CDR3: CASSGELDTEAFF. The CDR3 coding sequence is TGTGCCAGCAGCGGGGAATTGGACACTGAAGCTTTCTTT.

This clone was seen a few times. The rearrangement joins TRBV2 to TRBJ2-5; D call uncertain. The germline CDR1 and CDR2 sequences are SNHLY and FYNNEI. The CDR3 has 14 amino acids. V shed 6 bases and J shed 3 bases, with 14 bases lying between them. This CDR3 is CASSATNPKETQYF. Written as DNA, the CDR3 is TGTGCCAGCAGCGCTACGAACCCCAAAGAGACCCAGTACTTC. The whole variable domain, filled in from reference TRBV2 and TRBJ2-5, reads EPEVTQTPSHQVTQMGQEVILRCVPISNHLYFYWYRQILGQKVEFLVSFYNNEISEKSEIFDDQFSVERPDGSNFTLKIRSTKLEDSAMYFCASSATNPKETQYFGPGTRLLVL.

V gene TRBV2 combines with J gene TRBJ2-4, with 10 bases matching TRBD2. Trimming removed 7 bases from V and 4 bases from J; junction bases left unmatched: 7. Germline CDR1 reads SNHLY; CDR2 reads FYNNEI. This CDR3 contains 15 residues. The CDR3 bases are TGTGCCAGCACCCCCGGGACTAGCGAAAAAAACATTCAGTACTTC. This encodes CASTPGTSEKNIQYF.

This clone occurred a few times. This rearrangement joins TRBV7-9 to TRBJ2-2; 9 nucleotides align to TRBD1. CDR3 length: 16 amino acids. The V and J ends lost 3 bases and 3 bases, in that order; junction bases with no gene match: 5. Germline V gene lookup returns CDR1 SEHNR and CDR2 FQNEAQ (reference sequence). CDR3 residues: CASSFYRTGDTGELFF. CDR3 in DNA: TGTGCCAGCAGCTTTTACCGGACAGGGGACACCGGGGAGCTGTTTTTT.

This chain joins TRBV19 and TRBJ2-5; D perhaps matches TRBD2 (6 bases). Trimming removed 7 bases at V and 4 bases at J, with 13 bases between. CDR1 is LNHDA, CDR2 SQIVND, per germline (reference sequence). CDR3 length: 13 amino acids. The CDR3 DNA reads as TGTGCCAGTAAATTGAGGGGAGGAGAGACCCAGTACTTC. It translates to CASKLRGGETQYF.

This chain joins TRBV19 and TRBJ1-6, with TRBD1 as a possible D gene (5 bases). Germline assignment: CDR1 LNHDA and CDR2 SQIVND (reference sequence). V was pared by 0 bases and J by 7 bases, with 13 bases between. The length of the CDR3 is 16 residues. In DNA, the CDR3 is TGTGCCAGTAGTATAGATCGGGGACTACCAAATTCACCCCTCCACTTT. It yields the protein CASSIDRGLPNSPLHF. The complete variable domain, with remaining parts taken from reference TRBV19 and TRBJ1-6, reads DGGITQSPKYLFRKEGQNVTLSCEQNLNHDAMYWYRQDPGQGLRLIYYSQIVNDFQKGDIAEGYSVSREKKESFPLTVTSAQKNPTAFYLCASSIDRGLPNSPLHFGNGTRLTVT.

The chain links TRBV29-1 to TRBJ2-1, with TRBD2 matching over 12 bases. The CDR3 has 13 residues. With 2 bases clipped from V and 8 bases from J, the junction kept 1 base outside the gene matches. CDR1 and CDR2 (germline): SQVTM, ANQGSEA. The CDR3 DNA follows: TGCAGCGTTGAACTAGCGGGGGGGTATGAGCAGTTCTTC. This gives the protein CSVELAGGYEQFF.

The V call is TRBV11-2, the J call TRBJ1-4; tentative D call: TRBD1 (5 bases). Germline CDR1 SGHAT, CDR2 FQNNGV. The CDR3 is made up of 15 amino acids. V dropped 1 base and J dropped 4 bases, with 10 bases sitting between them. CDR3 amino acids: CASSLGGLNNEKLFF. DNA of the CDR3: TGTGCCAGCAGCTTAGGGGGACTGAATAATGAAAAACTGTTTTTT. Together with reference TRBV11-2 and TRBJ1-4, the CDR3 gives the full variable domain: EAGVAQSPRYKIIEKRQSVAFWCNPISGHATLYWYQQILGQGPKLLIQFQNNGVVDDSQLPKDRFSAERLKGVDSTLKIQPAKLEDSAVYLCASSLGGLNNEKLFFGSGTQLSVL.

This chain links TRBV19 with TRBJ2-6, with 7 nucleotides matching TRBD1. This CDR3 region has 17 residues. Germline-derived CDR1 and CDR2 are LNHDA and SQIVND (reference sequence). Trimming took 5 bases from V and 1 from J; bases not matched to a gene: 8. The CDR3 DNA follows: TGTGCCAGTAGTGGGGGACAGCTAGTATCTGGGGCCAACGTCCTGACTTTC. This gives the protein CASSGGQLVSGANVLTF.

The chain employs TRBV6-5 and TRBJ2-1; 8 nucleotides align to TRBD1. The CDR3 is 14 residues long. The V gene's germline CDR1 is MNHEY and CDR2 SVGAGI. J was trimmed by 7 bases and V by 6 bases; bases with no gene match: 8. CDR3 coding DNA: TGTGCCAGCAGACCGACAGGGGCTATTAATGAGCAGTTCTTC. Its protein is CASRPTGAINEQFF.

The V gene is TRBV18, the J gene TRBJ2-5; 8 bases map to TRBD2. The CDR3 runs to 13 residues. J gave up 5 bases and V 4 bases, and 3 bases lay outside the gene matches. Germline V lookup: CDR1 KGHSH, CDR2 LQKENI. The CDR3 DNA reads as TGTGCCAGCTCACAGCAGCGGGGGGAGACCCAGTACTTC. Encoded protein: CASSQQRGETQYF.

This clone was seen only a few times. The chain joins TRBV5-5 to TRBJ2-5; 7 nucleotides agree with TRBD1. V dropped 4 bases and J dropped 2; count of bases not matched to a gene: 5. This CDR3 has 14 residues. Germline V lookup: CDR1 SGHKS, CDR2 YYEKEE (reference sequence). CDR3: CASSQGTAQETQYF. CDR3 coding DNA: TGTGCCAGCAGCCAAGGGACAGCTCAAGAGACCCAGTACTTC.

This clone was seen a few times. The rearrangement uses TRBV7-9 and TRBJ1-1, with D tentatively TRBD1 (5 bases). This CDR3 has 13 residues. Germline values: CDR1 SEHNR, CDR2 FQNEAQ (reference sequence). V was pared by 5 bases and J by 4 bases, with 11 bases between. CDR3 region: CASSRGYSTEAFF. CDR3 coding DNA: TGTGCCAGCAGCCGGGGGTATTCCACTGAAGCTTTCTTT.

J is TRBJ1-6 and V is TRBV5-5; D is possibly TRBD1 (6 bases). Germline V gene data show CDR1 as SGHKS and CDR2 as YYEKEE (reference sequence). CDR3 size: 17 residues. V lost 1 base to trimming and J lost 0 bases, with 11 bases between them. The CDR3 DNA follows: TGTGCCAGCAGCTTGCGCCAACAGGGCTCCTATAATTCACCCCTCCACTTT. This codes for CASSLRQQGSYNSPLHF.

The gene calls are TRBV7-6 and TRBJ1-5; D not resolved. The V gene's germline CDR1 is SGHVS and CDR2 FNYEAQ. Trimming removed 5 bases at V and 2 bases at J, with 13 bases between. CDR3 length equals 15 residues. Here the CDR3 DNA reads TGTGCCAGCAGCCCCTATTCCGGGGGCAATCAGCCCCAGCATTTT. Translating gives CASSPYSGGNQPQHF.

The V gene is TRBV30, the J gene TRBJ1-1; 8 nucleotides agree with TRBD1. Germline-derived CDR1 and CDR2 are GTSNPN and SVGIG (reference sequence). V was clipped by 3 bases and J by 1 base; unmatched bases: 1. CDR3 size: 13 residues. The CDR3 protein is CAWRQGENTEAFF. CDR3 bases: TGTGCCTGGAGACAGGGGGAGAACACTGAAGCTTTCTTT.

CDR3 sequence reads: CASRKGSNTEAFF. The CDR3 DNA is TGTGCCAGCAGGAAGGGGTCGAACACTGAAGCTTTCTTT. The chain uses TRBV9 and TRBJ1-1, with a weak D call TRBD1 (5 bases). V was shortened by 5 bases and J by 1 base, with 9 bases between the two germline ends. This CDR3 is 13 amino acids long. CDR1 and CDR2 from the germline V gene are SGDLS and YYNGEE.

The chain recombines TRBV7-9 with TRBJ1-2; D ambiguous. Trimming cost V 1 base and J 2 bases, with 8 bases left between them. Germline V gene lookup returns CDR1 SEHNR and CDR2 FQNEAQ (reference sequence). CDR3 size: 14 residues. CDR3 sequence: CASSLVAGNYGYTF. CDR3 nucleotide sequence: TGTGCCAGCAGCTTAGTCGCAGGCAACTATGGCTACACCTTC. Full variable domain (missing parts from reference TRBV7-9 and TRBJ1-2): DTGVSQNPRHKITKRGQNVTFRCDPISEHNRLYWYRQTLGQGPEFLTYFQNEAQLEKSRLLSDRFSAERPKGSFSTLEIQRTEQGDSAMYLCASSLVAGNYGYTFGSGTRLTVV.

The chain couples TRBV19 to TRBJ1-3; no clear D gene. Trimming pared 11 bases from V and 0 bases from J, leaving 5 bases between. The CDR3 consists of 11 residues. Per the germline V gene, CDR1 is LNHDA and CDR2 is SQIVND (reference sequence). CDR3 region: CASYSGNTIYF. The CDR3 region has the DNA TGTGCCTCTTACTCTGGAAACACCATATATTTT.

To note about this clone: Other DNA sequences in the sample encode the same CDR3. The gene calls are TRBV6-5 and TRBJ2-7, with 9 nucleotides matching TRBD2. Germline trimming cut 0 bases from V and 0 bases from J; bases unmatched to any gene: 3. CDR1 is MNHEY and CDR2 is SVGAGI in the germline V gene. This CDR3 has 16 amino acids. CDR3 coding DNA: TGTGCCAGCAGTTACTCGCGGGGGGGTAGCTCCTACGAGCAGTACTTC. Amino acids: CASSYSRGGSSYEQYF.

The chain couples TRBV2 to TRBJ2-7; 7 nucleotides agree with TRBD1. The CDR3 runs to 14 residues. Germline lookup yields CDR1 SNHLY and CDR2 FYNNEI. Germline trimming cut 6 bases from V and 3 bases from J; bases unmatched to any gene: 8. The CDR3 DNA reads as TGTGCCAGCAGCGCACAGGGGAAGGGCTACGAGCAGTACTTC. Translating gives CASSAQGKGYEQYF.

This chain joins TRBV3-1 (or the pseudogene TRBV3-2) and TRBJ1-1, with D tentatively TRBD1 (6 bases). The germline V and J ends were trimmed by 4 bases and 5 bases, with 14 bases remaining between them. The CDR3 extends over 14 amino acids. CDR1 and CDR2 from the germline V gene are LGHDT and YNNKEL (reference sequence). CDR3 loop: CASSPRGGDTEAFF. The CDR3 region has the DNA TGTGCCAGCAGCCCGAGAGGGGGGGATACTGAAGCTTTCTTT.